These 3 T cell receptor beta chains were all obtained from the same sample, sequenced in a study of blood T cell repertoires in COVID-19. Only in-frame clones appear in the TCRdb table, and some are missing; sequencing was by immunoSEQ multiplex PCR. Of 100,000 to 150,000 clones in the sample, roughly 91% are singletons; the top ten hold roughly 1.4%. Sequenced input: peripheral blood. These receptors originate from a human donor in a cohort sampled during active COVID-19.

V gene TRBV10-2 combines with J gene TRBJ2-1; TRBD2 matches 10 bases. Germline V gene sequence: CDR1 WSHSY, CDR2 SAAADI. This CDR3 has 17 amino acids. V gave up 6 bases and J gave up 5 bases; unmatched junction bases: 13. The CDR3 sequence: CASRTRETSGQNNEQFF. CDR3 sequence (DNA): TGCGCCAGCAGGACCCGCGAGACTAGCGGGCAAAACAATGAGCAGTTCTTC.

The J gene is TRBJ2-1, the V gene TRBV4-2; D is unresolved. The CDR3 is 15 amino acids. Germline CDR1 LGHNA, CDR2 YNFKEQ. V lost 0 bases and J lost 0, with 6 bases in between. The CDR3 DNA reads TGTGCCAGCAGCCAAGACGGTAACTCCTACAATGAGCAGTTCTTC. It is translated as CASSQDGNSYNEQFF.

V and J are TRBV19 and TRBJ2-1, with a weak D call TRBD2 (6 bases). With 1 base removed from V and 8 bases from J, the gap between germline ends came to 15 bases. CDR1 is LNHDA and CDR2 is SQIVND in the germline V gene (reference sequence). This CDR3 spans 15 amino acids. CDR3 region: CASSIVGGRLDEQFF. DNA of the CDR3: TGTGCCAGTAGTATAGTGGGGGGACGTCTCGATGAGCAGTTCTTC.